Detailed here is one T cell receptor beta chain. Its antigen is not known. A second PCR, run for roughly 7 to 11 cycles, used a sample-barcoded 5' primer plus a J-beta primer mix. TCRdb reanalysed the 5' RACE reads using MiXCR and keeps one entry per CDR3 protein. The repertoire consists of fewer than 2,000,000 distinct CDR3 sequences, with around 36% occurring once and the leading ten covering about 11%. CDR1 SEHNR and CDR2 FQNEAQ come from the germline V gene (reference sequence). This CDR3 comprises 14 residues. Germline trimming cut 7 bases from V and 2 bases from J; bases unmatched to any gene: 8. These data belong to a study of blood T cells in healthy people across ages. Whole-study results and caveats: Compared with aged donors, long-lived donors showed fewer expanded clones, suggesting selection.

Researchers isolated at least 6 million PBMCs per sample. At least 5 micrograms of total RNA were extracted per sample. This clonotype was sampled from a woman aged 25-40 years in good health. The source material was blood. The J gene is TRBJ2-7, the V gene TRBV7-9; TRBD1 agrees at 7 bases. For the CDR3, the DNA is TGTGCCAGCAACGGACAGGCCGGTCCCTACGAGCAGTACTTC. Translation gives CASNGQAGPYEQYF.